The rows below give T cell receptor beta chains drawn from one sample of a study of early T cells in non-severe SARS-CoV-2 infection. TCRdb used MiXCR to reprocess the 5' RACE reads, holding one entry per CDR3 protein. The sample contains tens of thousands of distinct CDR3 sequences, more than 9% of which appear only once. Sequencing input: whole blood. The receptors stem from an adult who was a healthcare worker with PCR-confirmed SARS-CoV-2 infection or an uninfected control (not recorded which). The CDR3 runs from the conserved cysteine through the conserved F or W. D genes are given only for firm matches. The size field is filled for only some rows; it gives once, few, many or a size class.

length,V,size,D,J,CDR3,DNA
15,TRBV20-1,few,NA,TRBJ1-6,CSARVGDLLNSPLHF,TGCAGTGCTAGAGTCGGGGACCTCTTAAATTCACCCCTCCACTTT
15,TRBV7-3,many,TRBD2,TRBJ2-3,CASSPGRDLTDTQYF,TGTGCCAGCAGCCCCGGGAGGGACCTTACAGATACGCAGTATTTT
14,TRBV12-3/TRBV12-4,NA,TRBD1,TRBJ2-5,CASSTGGYGETQYF,TGTGCCAGCAGTACAGGGGGGTATGGAGAGACCCAGTACTTC
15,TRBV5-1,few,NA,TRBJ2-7,CASSFTVDGTYEQYF,TGCGCCAGCAGCTTTACAGTGGATGGAACCTACGAGCAGTACTTC
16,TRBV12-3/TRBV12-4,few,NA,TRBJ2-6,CASSLGTVSGANVLTF,TGTGCCAGCAGTTTAGGGACAGTCTCTGGGGCCAACGTCCTGACTTTC
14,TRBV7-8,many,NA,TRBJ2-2,CASSPQVVTGELFF,TGTGCCAGCAGCCCCCAGGTCGTCACCGGGGAGCTGTTTTTT
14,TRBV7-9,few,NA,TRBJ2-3,CASSLVWDTDTQYF,TGTGCCAGCAGCTTAGTTTGGGACACAGATACGCAGTATTTT
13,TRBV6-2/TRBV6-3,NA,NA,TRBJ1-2,CASNPRGTYGYTF,TGTGCCAGCAACCCCCGGGGGACCTATGGCTACACCTTC
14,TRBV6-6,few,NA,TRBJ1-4,CASSRTRANEKLFF,TGTGCCAGCAGTCGAACGCGGGCTAATGAAAAACTGTTTTTT
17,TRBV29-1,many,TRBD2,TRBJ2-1,CSVSEGSGGLGAGEQFF,TGCAGCGTCTCCGAGGGTAGCGGGGGCTTAGGGGCGGGAGAGCAGTTCTTC